This T cell receptor (beta chain) was captured by sequencing in a study of post-analysis software for immune sequencing data (dated by TCRdb to about 2015). Regarding the research as a whole: The recorded disease courses included relapsing-remitting, secondary progressive and progressive-relapsing multiple sclerosis, and some patients had no subtype annotation. The multiple sclerosis patient repertoires were compared with roughly twelve previously published healthy control repertoires from donors aged about 6 to 26 years. A subset of samples was prepared in parallel using single-end sample barcoding, then pooled and co-amplified after Illumina adapter ligation. Beyond this particular receptor, the publication reports: Multiple sclerosis patients had significantly lower normalized Chao1 diversity than controls, a result that suggests substantial peripheral T-cell clonal expansion. Significantly higher frequencies in patients than in controls were found for roughly 5 TRBV segments, including TRBV5-6, TRBV5-1 and TRBV20-1. The multiple sclerosis patient group was slightly younger than the control group. Direct clustering with F measure showed strong co-clustering of samples prepared in the same batch, prompting a batch-effect correction.

Library preparation employed PCR. Sequencing took place on an Illumina HiSeq 2500. To reduce PCR and sequencing biases, unique molecular identifiers were incorporated into the TCR beta cDNA libraries. About 500,000 cDNA molecules were obtained for every 1 to 10 million input T cells, so each molecule roughly corresponded to one T cell. The patient libraries were prepared and sequenced with the same protocol used for the earlier healthy control dataset. Samples belonging to the same batch were prepared together, multiplexed and sequenced on a shared HiSeq lane. On the authors' methods: Raw barcoded reads were processed with MIGEC, discarding single-read molecular identifier groups before consensus assembly and CDR3 extraction. Clonotype tables were post-analysed with VDJtools, and diversity was normalized by down-sampling all datasets to the smallest sample size. In repertoire overlap clustering, CDR3 amino acid sequences, but not nucleotide sequences, were matched to correct batch-related cross-sample contamination. The public reads were run again by TCRdb, first through fastp at Q25 and then through MiXCR, and only productive beta chains were kept. CDR3 protein duplicates are merged, each entry listing the most common genes and DNA. The V and J calls come from TCRdb's annotation, not from the publication. This sample is represented by hundreds of thousands of distinct CDR3 sequences; about 50% of them were singletons. The biggest ten clones account for about 4.8% of the sample.

A remark on this clonotype: What antigen it recognizes has not been identified. No quality values exist for individual bases; no much larger clone is one base distant.

CDR1 and CDR2 (SNHLY, FYNNEI) derive from the germline V gene. The CDR3, from cysteine to phenylalanine, totals 11 residues. The entry retains the CDR3 DNA only, 33 bases that are in frame from base 1. V loses 8 bases, J loses 2 bases, and the germline ends lie 7 bases apart. To demonstrate the VDJtools post-analysis software, TCR beta repertoires were profiled from the peripheral blood of about 14 young patients with multiple sclerosis. The multiple sclerosis patients were children and adolescents ranging in age from roughly 6 to 15 years. The clonotype comes from a girl aged 5-17 years with multiple sclerosis. In this chain, TRBV2 is recombined with TRBJ2-7; possibly the D gene is TRBD1, per 6 matching bases. The sequencing input was blood. The CDR3 has the sequence CASEGAYEQYF. The DNA sequence is TGTGCCAGCGAGGGGGCCTACGAGCAGTACTTC.